This T cell receptor (beta chain) was sequenced during a study of a mutant IDH1 vaccine in newly diagnosed glioma. Study overall: In the visit schedule, V12 fell in week 35, while V13 fell in week 47.

Time point in this sample: week 47, end of study. What each vaccine dose contained was 300 ug of mutant IDH1 20-mer peptide, accompanied by topical imiquimod. All eight of the vaccinations patients received fell in weeks 1, 3, 5, 7, 11, 15, 19 and 23. Germline loops: CDR1 SGHRS, CDR2 YFSETQ. This CDR3 is 16 amino acids long. V dropped 5 bases and J dropped 5 bases, with 19 bases sitting between them. TCRdb keeps only in-frame clones here, not all; method: immunoSEQ multiplex PCR. The table has roughly 56,000 clones, roughly 72% seen once; the top ten hold around 4.9%. In regard to this clone: Its antigen is unidentified.

This sequence joins TRBV5-1 and TRBJ1-4, with D possibly being TRBD1 (6 bases). The material was PBMCs, obtained from a glioma patient whose treatment included an IDH1 peptide vaccine. The TCR was taken from a middle-aged woman with glioma. Some clones in this sample may be carry-over from other donors' samples. The CDR3 nucleotides are TGCGCCAGCAGTTACCCTAGGGACATTCCAAATGAAAAACTGTTTTTT. Translating gives CASSYPRDIPNEKLFF.